The sequence of this T cell receptor beta chain was determined in a study of Ad26.COV2.S vaccination and SARS-CoV-2 variants. As regards this clone: As yet, its antigen is unknown.

V dropped 5 bases and J dropped 10 bases, with 12 bases sitting between them. Germline CDR1 reads SGHTA; CDR2 reads FQGTGA. CDR3 length: 12 amino acids. Assay: immunoSEQ multiplex PCR; the TCRdb copy retains only in-frame clones and omits some. The sample contains some 420,000 clones, around 89% of which appear only once. Study results and limitations: There was reportedly substantial breadth in spike-specific CD8+ and CD4+ T cell responses after vaccination.

As for treatment: some 20 received Ad26.COV2.S at low or high dose, single or two shots; several received placebo; per-sample allocation not given. Repertoires come from day 63 after the first vaccine or placebo injection. The source material was peripheral blood, sampled in a trial of Ad26.COV2.S vaccine versus placebo. The rearrangement joins TRBV7-3 to TRBJ2-1; D is possibly TRBD1 or TRBD2 (5 bases each). This TCR derives from a person aged 18-60 years who received the Ad26.COV2.S COVID-19 vaccine or a placebo. CDR3 bases: TGTGCCAGCAGCCTGGGGGTCGGCGAGCAGTTCTTC. Its protein is CASSLGVGEQFF. The full variable domain, completed using reference TRBV7-3 and TRBJ2-1, is GAGVSQTPSNKVTEKGKYVELRCDPISGHTALYWYRQSLGQGPEFLIYFQGTGAADDSGLPNDRFFAVRPEGSVSTLKIQRTERGDSAVYLCASSLGVGEQFFGPGTRLTVL.